Listed below are T cell receptor beta chains from one sample, sequenced in a study of T-cell reconstitution after alpha-beta-depleted transplantation in children. One entry per CDR3 protein, called by TCRdb with MiXCR from the PCR reads. Among 530,000 or so distinct CDR3 sequences listed, 25% to 30% were seen once. This sample comprised PBMCs, obtained before TCRalphabeta/CD19-depleted stem cell transplant. All receptors derive from a boy under two years old with Wiskott-Aldrich syndrome, due to receive a stem cell transplant. Both conserved end residues are part of each CDR3. D genes are given only for firm matches. A row's size may be missing; if present it is once, few, many or a size class.

TRBJ2-1 | - | TRBV5-1 | TRBD2 | CASSLAISGRAEQFF | TGCGCCAGCAGCTTGGCCATTAGCGGGAGAGCTGAGCAGTTCTTC
TRBJ2-5 | - | TRBV5-5 | - | CASSLVGPKETQYF | TGTGCCAGCAGCCTGGTAGGGCCGAAAGAGACCCAGTACTTC
TRBJ2-4 | - | TRBV15 | TRBD1 | CATSKGTGRTLAKNIQYF | TGTGCCACCAGCAAGGGGACAGGGCGAACCTTAGCCAAAAACATTCAGTACTTC
TRBJ1-1 | - | TRBV20-1 | TRBD1 | CSARDFQGDTEAFF | TGCAGTGCTAGAGATTTCCAGGGGGACACTGAAGCTTTCTTT
TRBJ2-5 | few | TRBV6-5 | TRBD2 | CASSYSWTSWGETQYF | TGTGCCAGCAGTTACTCATGGACTAGCTGGGGCGAGACCCAGTACTTC
TRBJ1-5 | - | TRBV12-3/TRBV12-4 | - | CASTQWGGLGQPQHF | TGTGCCAGCACCCAATGGGGGGGGCTTGGTCAGCCCCAGCATTTT
TRBJ2-1 | - | TRBV12-3/TRBV12-4 | - | CASSRPLGAYNEQFF | TGTGCCAGCAGTCGGCCGTTGGGTGCCTACAATGAGCAGTTCTTC
TRBJ2-7 | few | TRBV20-1 | TRBD2 | CSASGGGGSYEQYF | TGCAGTGCTAGTGGTGGGGGGGGATCCTACGAGCAGTACTTC
TRBJ2-7 | - | TRBV20-1 | - | CSAGVVYEQYF | TGCAGTGCGGGAGTAGTCTACGAGCAGTACTTC
TRBJ2-7 | few | TRBV7-2 | TRBD2 | CASGLAGGQAIHEQYF | TGTGCCAGTGGACTAGCGGGAGGGCAGGCCATTCACGAGCAGTACTTC
TRBJ2-5 | few | TRBV28 | - | CASSFQRSKKETQYF | TGTGCCAGCAGTTTCCAGCGGTCAAAGAAAGAGACCCAGTACTTC
TRBJ1-6 | few | TRBV27 | - | CASSPESSYNSPLHF | TGTGCCAGCAGTCCCGAGAGCTCCTATAATTCACCCCTCCACTTT
TRBJ2-3 | - | TRBV7-2 | - | CASSTQAASGTDTQYF | TGTGCCAGCAGCACCCAAGCGGCTAGCGGCACAGATACGCAGTATTTT
TRBJ2-7 | few | TRBV5-1 | - | CASNPGELIYEQYF | TGCGCCAGCAATCCCGGGGAACTTATCTACGAGCAGTACTTC
TRBJ2-2 | few | TRBV5-1 | - | CASSPESDTGELFF | TGCGCCAGCAGCCCAGAGTCCGACACCGGGGAGCTGTTTTTT
TRBJ1-5 | - | TRBV6-5 | - | CASSYSGERRGQPQHF | TGTGCCAGCAGTTACTCTGGAGAGAGAAGGGGACAGCCCCAGCATTTT
TRBJ1-1 | few | TRBV29-1 | - | CSVLRADEAFF | TGCAGCGTTTTACGTGCCGATGAAGCTTTCTTT
TRBJ2-7 | - | TRBV20-1 | - | CSAKQRDTYEQYF | TGCAGTGCTAAACAGCGGGACACCTACGAGCAGTACTTC
TRBJ2-3 | - | TRBV9 | - | CASSVWAGSSTDTQYF | TGTGCCAGCAGCGTGTGGGCGGGATCTAGCACAGATACGCAGTATTTT
TRBJ2-1 | - | TRBV11-1 | - | CASSRRFKSSYNEQFF | TGTGCCAGCAGCCGAAGGTTCAAGAGCTCCTACAATGAGCAGTTCTTC
TRBJ1-2 | few | TRBV2 | - | CASSEAPYGYTF | TGTGCCAGCAGTGAAGCGCCCTATGGCTACACCTTC
TRBJ2-5 | - | TRBV12-3/TRBV12-4 | - | CASSLAVTGSVETQYF | TGTGCCAGCAGTTTAGCCGTGACGGGATCAGTAGAGACCCAGTACTTC
TRBJ1-2 | few | TRBV7-2 | - | CASSLGPATATGGYTF | TGTGCCAGCAGCTTGGGGCCGGCCACCGCCACCGGTGGCTACACCTTC
TRBJ2-1 | - | TRBV9 | TRBD1 | CASSVTGDEQFF | TGTGCCAGCAGCGTGACAGGGGATGAGCAGTTCTTC
TRBJ2-7 | - | TRBV5-1 | TRBD1 | CASSLMGQRVYEQYF | TGCGCCAGCAGCTTAATGGGACAGAGAGTCTACGAGCAGTACTTC
TRBJ2-1 | few | TRBV29-1 | - | CSAGTGTPYREQFF | TGCAGCGCCGGAACCGGGACTCCCTACAGAGAGCAGTTCTTC
TRBJ2-1 | few | TRBV5-1 | TRBD2 | CASSLRIAGVNNEQFF | TGCGCCAGCAGCTTAAGAATAGCGGGAGTTAACAATGAGCAGTTCTTC